This T cell receptor beta chain is drawn from a study of blood T cell repertoires in COVID-19. About this clone itself: At the DNA level, this CDR3 is encoded by other sequences in the same sample as well.

V was trimmed by 0 bases and J by 2 bases, leaving 9 bases between them. The CDR3 covers 15 residues. The V gene's germline CDR1 is SGDLS and CDR2 YYNGEE. Here immunoSEQ multiplex PCR was the method, and the copy in TCRdb shows in-frame clones only, minus some. The sample lists about 230,000 clones; around 90% were seen once. The clonotype was recovered from a man under 40 with COVID-19, enrolled during active disease. The chain recombines TRBV9 with TRBJ1-3, with TRBD1 as a possible D gene (5 bases). Input material: peripheral blood. CDR3 region: CASSVAGIAGNTIYF. The DNA of the CDR3 is TGTGCCAGCAGCGTAGCAGGGATCGCTGGAAACACCATATATTTT. The entire variable domain, with the rest obtained from reference TRBV9 and TRBJ1-3, is as follows: DSGVTQTPKHLITATGQRVTLRCSPRSGDLSVYWYQQSLDQGLQFLIQYYNGEERAKGNILERFSAQQFPDLHSELNLSSLELGDSALYFCASSVAGIAGNTIYFGEGSWLTVV.